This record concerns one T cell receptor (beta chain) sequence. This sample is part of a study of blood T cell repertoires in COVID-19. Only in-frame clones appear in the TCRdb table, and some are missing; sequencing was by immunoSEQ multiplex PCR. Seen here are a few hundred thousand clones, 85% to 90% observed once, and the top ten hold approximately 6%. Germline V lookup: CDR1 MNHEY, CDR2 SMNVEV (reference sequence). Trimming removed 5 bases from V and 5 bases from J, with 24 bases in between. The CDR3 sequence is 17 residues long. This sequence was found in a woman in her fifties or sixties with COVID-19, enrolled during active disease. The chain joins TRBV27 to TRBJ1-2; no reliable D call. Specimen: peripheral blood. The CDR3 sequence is CASSPSAYERPSYGYTF. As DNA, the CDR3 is TGTGCCAGCAGTCCAAGCGCCTACGAAAGACCAAGTTATGGCTACACCTTC.